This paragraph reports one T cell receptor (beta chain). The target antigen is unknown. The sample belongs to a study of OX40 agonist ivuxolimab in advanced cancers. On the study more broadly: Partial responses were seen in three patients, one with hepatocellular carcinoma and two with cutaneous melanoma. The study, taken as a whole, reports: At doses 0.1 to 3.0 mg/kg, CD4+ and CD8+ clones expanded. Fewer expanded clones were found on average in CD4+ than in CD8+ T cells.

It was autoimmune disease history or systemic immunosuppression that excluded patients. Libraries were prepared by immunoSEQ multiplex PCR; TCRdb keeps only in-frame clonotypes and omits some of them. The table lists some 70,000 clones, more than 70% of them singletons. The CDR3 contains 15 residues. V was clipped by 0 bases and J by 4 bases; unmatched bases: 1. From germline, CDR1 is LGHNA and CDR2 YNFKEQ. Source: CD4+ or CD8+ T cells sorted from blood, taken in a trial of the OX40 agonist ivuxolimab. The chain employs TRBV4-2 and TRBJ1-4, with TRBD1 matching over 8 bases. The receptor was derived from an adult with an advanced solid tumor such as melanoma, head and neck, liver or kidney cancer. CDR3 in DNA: TGTGCCAGCAGCCAAGAGACAGGGGATAATGAAAAACTGTTTTTT. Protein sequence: CASSQETGDNEKLFF.